The next 14 T cell receptor beta chains were all read from a single sample in a study of cytomegalovirus exposure and HLA in healthy donors. In the PCR, 60 Vbeta and 13 Jbeta primers were used. The assay was immunoSEQ multiplex PCR, and TCRdb's table has in-frame clones only and misses some. The sample records roughly 160,000 clones, roughly four fifths being singletons. Sequencing was performed on PBMCs. These receptor sequences come from a man between 50 and 59 years old in good health and CMV-seropositive.

This chain links TRBV2 with TRBJ2-7; no reliable D call. Germline CDR1 reads SNHLY; CDR2 reads FYNNEI. The CDR3 loop spans 13 amino acids. V lost 6 bases to trimming and J lost 3 bases, with 12 bases between them. CDR3 in DNA: TGTGCCAGCAGATGGCAACCGGGCTACGAGCAGTACTTC. Protein: CASRWQPGYEQYF.

The chain has TRBV9 and TRBJ2-5; D possibly corresponds to TRBD1 (6 bases). The ends were cut back, 3 bases at V and 0 bases at J, with 9 bases in the middle. CDR1 and CDR2 from the germline V gene are SGDLS and YYNGEE. The CDR3 runs to 14 residues. This CDR3 is CASSARDNQETQYF. The CDR3 region has the DNA TGTGCCAGCAGCGCCCGGGACAACCAAGAGACCCAGTACTTC.

This CDR3 is CASSDGNRGLYTEAFF. CDR3 nucleotides: TGTGCCAGCAGCGACGGGAATAGGGGGCTGTACACTGAAGCTTTCTTT. This rearrangement joins TRBV7-9 to TRBJ1-1; 7 bases line up with TRBD1. This CDR3 contains 16 residues. Germline V gives CDR1 SEHNR, CDR2 FQNEAQ (reference sequence). J was trimmed by 3 bases and V by 5 bases; bases with no gene match: 12. Full variable domain (missing parts from reference TRBV7-9 and TRBJ1-1): DTGVSQNPRHKITKRGQNVTFRCDPISEHNRLYWYRQTLGQGPEFLTYFQNEAQLEKSRLLSDRFSAERPKGSFSTLEIQRTEQGDSAMYLCASSDGNRGLYTEAFFGQGTRLTVV.

This clone occurred once. The chain has TRBV28 and TRBJ2-7; maybe TRBD1 (6 bases). The CDR3 sequence is 15 residues long. The V gene lost 7 bases and the J gene lost 2 bases, with 18 bases spanning the gap. Germline V CDR1 and CDR2: MDHEN, SYDVKM. The CDR3 nucleotides read TGTGCCAGCACCTTCGACAGGCATCCCACCTACGAGCAGTACTTC. This gives the protein CASTFDRHPTYEQYF.

The chain carries TRBV18 and TRBJ2-1; TRBD2 matches 13 bases. The V segment lost 3 bases and the J segment 6 bases; nucleotides outside the gene matches: 8. This CDR3 comprises 17 residues. Germline CDR1 reads KGHSH; CDR2 reads LQKENI. DNA for the CDR3: TGTGCCAGCTCACCGAGGACTAGCGGGAGTCAAGGCAATGAGCAGTTCTTC. Translating it yields CASSPRTSGSQGNEQFF.

This rearrangement joins TRBV28 to TRBJ1-3; 7 positions agree with TRBD1. Germline CDR1 reads MDHEN; CDR2 reads SYDVKM. With 5 bases clipped from V and 4 bases from J, the junction kept 5 bases outside the gene matches. CDR3 length: 14 residues. CDR3 in amino acids: CASSQTGAGNTIYF. The CDR3 nucleotides read TGTGCCAGCAGTCAAACAGGGGCAGGAAACACCATATATTTT. Full variable domain (outside the CDR3, taken from reference TRBV28 and TRBJ1-3): DVKVTQSSRYLVKRTGEKVFLECVQDMDHENMFWYRQDPGLGLRLIYFSYDVKMKEKGDIPEGYSVSREKKERFSLILESASTNQTSMYLCASSQTGAGNTIYFGEGSWLTVV.

The CDR3 spells CASSPLGVGTYEQYF. For the CDR3, the DNA is TGTGCCAGCTCACCCCTCGGGGTTGGAACCTACGAGCAGTACTTC. V is TRBV18 and J is TRBJ2-7; possibly TRBD2 for D (5 bases). The CDR3 is 15 residues long. Trimming stripped 3 bases from V and 2 bases from J, with 14 bases between. Germline CDR1 and CDR2: KGHSH and LQKENI.

This chain links TRBV7-2 with TRBJ1-1, with TRBD1 matching over 7 bases. CDR3 size: 14 residues. The V segment lost 3 bases and the J segment 0 bases; nucleotides outside the gene matches: 1. Germline V gives CDR1 SGHTA, CDR2 FQGNSA. CDR3 DNA: TGTGCCAGCAGCTTCGGACAGGTGAACACTGAAGCTTTCTTT. The encoded protein is CASSFGQVNTEAFF.

This clone was seen a few times. The chain joins TRBV30 to TRBJ2-7; no clear D. The CDR3 loop spans 12 amino acids. CDR1 and CDR2 (germline): GTSNPN, SVGIG (reference sequence). Trimming took off 1 base at V and 7 bases at J, with 11 bases between the two ends. The CDR3 spells CAWSADWVEQYF. As DNA, the CDR3 is TGTGCCTGGAGTGCCGACTGGGTTGAGCAGTACTTC.

The V and J genes are TRBV15 and TRBJ2-1; maybe TRBD1 (6 bases). Deletions cut 1 base from V and 2 bases from J, with 9 bases between. CDR3 length: 15 residues. The germline V gene has CDR1 LNHNV and CDR2 YYDKDF (reference sequence). CDR3 sequence: CATSRVQGAYNEQFF. The CDR3 region has the DNA TGTGCCACCAGCAGAGTACAGGGTGCCTACAATGAGCAGTTCTTC.

The chain combines TRBV2 with TRBJ2-1, with D maybe TRBD1 (6 bases). Germline assignment: CDR1 SNHLY and CDR2 FYNNEI. V was pared by 9 bases and J by 4 bases, with 13 bases between. The CDR3 is 13 amino acids. The CDR3 here is CASRTASYNEQFF. The CDR3 coding sequence is TGTGCCAGTCGGACAGCATCATACAATGAGCAGTTCTTC.

The V and J genes are TRBV28 and TRBJ1-6; the D is unclear. This CDR3 is 16 amino acids long. The germline CDR1 and CDR2 sequences are MDHEN and SYDVKM. Deletions cut 3 bases from V and 0 bases from J, with 9 bases between. CDR3 bases: TGTGCCAGCAGTTTCTGGCAGGACTCCTATAATTCACCCCTCCACTTT. Its protein is CASSFWQDSYNSPLHF.

Worth noting for this clone: Other DNA sequences in this sample translate to the same CDR3. The rearrangement joins TRBV27 to TRBJ2-5; D gene unclear. The V gene's germline CDR1 is MNHEY and CDR2 SMNVEV (reference sequence). Deletions cut 0 bases from V and 5 bases from J, with 7 bases between. This CDR3 has 13 amino acids. The CDR3 is CASSLSSVETQYF. The CDR3 coding sequence is TGTGCCAGCAGTTTATCTAGTGTGGAGACCCAGTACTTC.

The chain employs TRBV27 and TRBJ1-5; TRBD1 agrees at 9 bases. CDR1 and CDR2 from the germline V gene are MNHEY and SMNVEV (reference sequence). The ends lost 5 bases at V and 4 bases at J; junction bases unmatched: 12. CDR3 size: 17 residues. The CDR3 sequence: CASSPTGGHSMNQPQHF. The CDR3 DNA reads TGTGCCAGCAGTCCGACAGGGGGACATAGCATGAATCAGCCCCAGCATTTT.